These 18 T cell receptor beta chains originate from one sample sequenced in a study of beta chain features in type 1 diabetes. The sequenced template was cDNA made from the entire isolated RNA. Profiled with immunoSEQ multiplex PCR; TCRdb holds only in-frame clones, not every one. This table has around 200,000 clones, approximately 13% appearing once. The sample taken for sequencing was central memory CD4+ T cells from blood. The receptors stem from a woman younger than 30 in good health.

The DNA of the CDR3 is TGTGCCAGCAGCTACCGGGACTCTCCCTACAATGAGCAGTTCTTC. The encoded protein is CASSYRDSPYNEQFF. The chain couples TRBV11-2 to TRBJ2-1, with a tentative D call TRBD2 (6 bases). The V and J ends lost 4 bases and 2 bases respectively, with 12 bases between them. The CDR3 has 15 amino acids. Germline values: CDR1 SGHAT, CDR2 FQNNGV.

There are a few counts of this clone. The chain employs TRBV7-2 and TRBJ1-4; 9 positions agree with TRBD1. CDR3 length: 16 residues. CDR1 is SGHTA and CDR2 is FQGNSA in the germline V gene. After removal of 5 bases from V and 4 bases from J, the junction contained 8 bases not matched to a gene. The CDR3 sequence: CASSGYRDRVNEKLFF. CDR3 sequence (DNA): TGTGCCAGCAGCGGGTACCGGGACAGGGTTAATGAAAAACTGTTTTTT.

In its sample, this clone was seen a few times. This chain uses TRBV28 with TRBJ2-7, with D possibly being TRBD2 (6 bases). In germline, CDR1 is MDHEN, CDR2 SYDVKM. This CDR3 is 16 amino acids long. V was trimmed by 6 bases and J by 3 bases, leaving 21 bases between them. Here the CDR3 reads CASRSGLRQSYYEQYF. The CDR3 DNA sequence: TGTGCCAGCAGATCGGGACTCCGACAGAGTTACTACGAGCAGTACTTC.

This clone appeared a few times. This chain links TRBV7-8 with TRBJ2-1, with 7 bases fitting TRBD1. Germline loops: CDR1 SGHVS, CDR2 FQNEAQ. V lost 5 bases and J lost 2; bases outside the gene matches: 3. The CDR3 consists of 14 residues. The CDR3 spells CASSPQGAYNEQFF. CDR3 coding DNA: TGTGCCAGCAGCCCCCAGGGGGCCTACAATGAGCAGTTCTTC.

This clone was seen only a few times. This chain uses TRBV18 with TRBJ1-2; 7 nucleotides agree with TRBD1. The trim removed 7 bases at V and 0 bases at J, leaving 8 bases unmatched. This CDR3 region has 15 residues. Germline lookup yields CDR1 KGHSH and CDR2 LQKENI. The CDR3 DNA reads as TGTGCCAGCTTACGACAGGGTGGGGCTAACTATGGCTACACCTTC. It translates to CASLRQGGANYGYTF.

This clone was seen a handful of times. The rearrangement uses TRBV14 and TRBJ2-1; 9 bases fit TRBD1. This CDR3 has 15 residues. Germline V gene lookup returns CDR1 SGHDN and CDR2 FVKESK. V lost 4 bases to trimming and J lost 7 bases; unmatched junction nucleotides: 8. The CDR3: CASSPTGGVGNEQFF. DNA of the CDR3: TGTGCCAGCAGCCCCACAGGGGGCGTAGGGAATGAGCAGTTCTTC.

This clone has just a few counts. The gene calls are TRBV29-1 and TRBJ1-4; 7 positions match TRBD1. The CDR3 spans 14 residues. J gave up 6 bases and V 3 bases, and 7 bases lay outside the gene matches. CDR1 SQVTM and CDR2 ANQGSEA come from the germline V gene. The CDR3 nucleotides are TGCAGCGTTGACACAGGGGTGGGAGATGAAAAACTGTTTTTT. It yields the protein CSVDTGVGDEKLFF.

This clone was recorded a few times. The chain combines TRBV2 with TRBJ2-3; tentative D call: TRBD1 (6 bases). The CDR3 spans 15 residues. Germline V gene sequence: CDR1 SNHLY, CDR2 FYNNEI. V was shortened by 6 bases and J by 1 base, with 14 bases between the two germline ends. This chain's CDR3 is CASSLQGIGTDTQYF. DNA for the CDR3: TGTGCCAGCAGCCTACAGGGTATCGGCACAGATACGCAGTATTTT.

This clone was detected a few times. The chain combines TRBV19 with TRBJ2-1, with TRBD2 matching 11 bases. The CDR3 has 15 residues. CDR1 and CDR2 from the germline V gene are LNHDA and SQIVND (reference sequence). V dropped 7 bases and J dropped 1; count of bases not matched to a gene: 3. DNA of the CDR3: TGTGCCAGTATGCTAGCGGGAGGATCCTACAATGAGCAGTTCTTC. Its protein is CASMLAGGSYNEQFF.

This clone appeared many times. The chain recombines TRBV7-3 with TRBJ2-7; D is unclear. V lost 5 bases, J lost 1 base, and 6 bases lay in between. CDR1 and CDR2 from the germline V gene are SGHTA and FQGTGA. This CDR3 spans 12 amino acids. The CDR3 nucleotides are TGTGCCAGCAGCCACTCTTCCTACGAGCAGTACTTC. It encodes CASSHSSYEQYF. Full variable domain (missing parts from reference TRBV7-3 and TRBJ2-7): GAGVSQTPSNKVTEKGKYVELRCDPISGHTALYWYRQSLGQGPEFLIYFQGTGAADDSGLPNDRFFAVRPEGSVSTLKIQRTERGDSAVYLCASSHSSYEQYFGPGTRLTVT.

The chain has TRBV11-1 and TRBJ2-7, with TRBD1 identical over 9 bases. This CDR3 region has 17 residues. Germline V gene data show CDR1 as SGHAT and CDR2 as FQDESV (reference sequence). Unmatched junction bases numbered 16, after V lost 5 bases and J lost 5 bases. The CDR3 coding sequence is TGTGCCAGCAGCACCCAGCAGCGAGGGACAGGGATAAACGAGCAGTACTTC. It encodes CASSTQQRGTGINEQYF.

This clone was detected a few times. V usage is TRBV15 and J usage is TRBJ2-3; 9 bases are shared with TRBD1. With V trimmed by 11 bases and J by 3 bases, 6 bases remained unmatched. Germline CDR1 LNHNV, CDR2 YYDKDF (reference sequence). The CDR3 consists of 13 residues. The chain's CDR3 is CAVKQGATDTQYF. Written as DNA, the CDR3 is TGTGCCGTTAAACAGGGGGCGACAGATACGCAGTATTTT. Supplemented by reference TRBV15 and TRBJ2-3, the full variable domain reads DAMVIQNPRYQVTQFGKPVTLSCSQTLNHNVMYWYQQKSSQAPKLLFHYYDKDFNNEADTPDNFQSRRPNTSFCFLDIRSPGLGDTAMYLCAVKQGATDTQYFGPGTRLTVL.

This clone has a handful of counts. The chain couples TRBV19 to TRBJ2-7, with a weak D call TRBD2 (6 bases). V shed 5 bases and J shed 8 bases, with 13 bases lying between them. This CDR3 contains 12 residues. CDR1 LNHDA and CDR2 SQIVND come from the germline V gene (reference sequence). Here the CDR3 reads CASSAGGPQQYF. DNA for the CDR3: TGTGCCAGTAGTGCAGGAGGGCCGCAGCAGTACTTC.

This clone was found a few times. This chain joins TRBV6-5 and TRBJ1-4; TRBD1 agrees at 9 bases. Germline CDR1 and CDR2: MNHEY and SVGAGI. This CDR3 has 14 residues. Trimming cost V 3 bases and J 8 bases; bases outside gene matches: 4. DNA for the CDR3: TGTGCCAGCAGTTATGACAGGGGGAGCGAAAAACTGTTTTTT. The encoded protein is CASSYDRGSEKLFF.

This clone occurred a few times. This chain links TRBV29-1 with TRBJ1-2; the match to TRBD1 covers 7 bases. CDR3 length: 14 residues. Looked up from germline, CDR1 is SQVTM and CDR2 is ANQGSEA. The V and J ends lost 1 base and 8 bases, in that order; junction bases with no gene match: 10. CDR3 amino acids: CSVEGPARQGGYTF. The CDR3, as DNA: TGCAGCGTTGAAGGACCAGCGCGACAGGGAGGCTACACCTTC. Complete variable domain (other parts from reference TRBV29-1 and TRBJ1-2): SAVISQKPSRDICQRGTSLTIQCQVDSQVTMMFWYRQQPGQSLTLIATANQGSEATYESGFVIDKFPISRPNLTFSTLTVSNMSPEDSSIYLCSVEGPARQGGYTFGSGTRLTVV.

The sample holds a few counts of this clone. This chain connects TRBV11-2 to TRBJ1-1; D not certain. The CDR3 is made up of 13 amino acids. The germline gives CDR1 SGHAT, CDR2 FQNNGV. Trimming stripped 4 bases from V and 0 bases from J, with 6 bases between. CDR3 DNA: TGTGCCAGCAGCTCCAACATGAACACTGAAGCTTTCTTT. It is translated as CASSSNMNTEAFF.

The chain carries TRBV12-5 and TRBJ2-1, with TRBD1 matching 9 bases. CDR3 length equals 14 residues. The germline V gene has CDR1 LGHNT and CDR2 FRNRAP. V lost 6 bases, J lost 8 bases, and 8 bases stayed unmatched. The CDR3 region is CASGPGQGMHEQFF. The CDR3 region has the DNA TGTGCTAGTGGACCGGGACAGGGAATGCATGAGCAGTTCTTC.

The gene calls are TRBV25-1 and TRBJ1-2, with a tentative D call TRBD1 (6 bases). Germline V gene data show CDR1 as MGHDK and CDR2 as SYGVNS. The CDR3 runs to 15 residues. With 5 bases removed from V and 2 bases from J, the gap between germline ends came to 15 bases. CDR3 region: CASSSSGTSNYGYTF. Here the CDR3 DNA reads TGTGCCAGCAGTAGTTCCGGGACATCCAACTATGGCTACACCTTC.